The next 18 T cell receptor beta chains were all read from a single sample in a study of shared T cell receptors in the human thymus. TCRdb's table, derived via immunoSEQ multiplex PCR, lists solely in-frame clones and lacks some. The sample yields hundreds of thousands of clones, 80% to 90% seen once. The same data also contributed to another study, on human thymus T cells.

Sequenced material: thymocytes. These receptors all come from a boy in the first two years of life with a congenital heart defect.

The V and J genes are TRBV7-3 and TRBJ2-1, with a tentative D call TRBD1 (5 bases). Trimming took off 3 bases at V and 0 bases at J, with 9 bases between the two ends. This CDR3 has 15 residues. Per the germline V gene, CDR1 is SGHTA and CDR2 is FQGTGA. CDR3 region: CASSLDISSYNEQFF. The CDR3 DNA reads TGTGCCAGCAGCTTGGACATTAGCTCCTACAATGAGCAGTTCTTC.

The chain has TRBV4-2 and TRBJ2-3; 10 bases align to TRBD2. CDR1 is LGHNA and CDR2 is YNFKEQ in the germline V gene. This CDR3 spans 17 amino acids. V shed 6 bases and J 2 bases; nucleotides not matched to a gene: 11. This CDR3 reads CASSQREGARSTDTQYF. CDR3 bases: TGTGCCAGCAGTCAGCGGGAGGGGGCGAGGTCCACAGATACGCAGTATTTT.

The chain is built from TRBV27 and TRBJ2-1; a possible D gene is TRBD1 (5 bases). Deletions cut 8 bases from V and 6 bases from J, with 17 bases between. This CDR3 is built from 14 residues. The germline gives CDR1 MNHEY, CDR2 SMNVEV (reference sequence). The CDR3 is CASGTPTVSNEQFF. CDR3 in DNA: TGTGCCAGCGGCACCCCGACAGTTTCCAATGAGCAGTTCTTC.

This clone was seen only a few times. The V call is TRBV28, the J call TRBJ1-3, with no clear D. V dropped 7 bases and J dropped 0 bases, with 13 bases sitting between them. The CDR3 runs to 15 residues. Germline V lookup: CDR1 MDHEN, CDR2 SYDVKM. The CDR3 loop is CASKEKRSSGNTIYF. Written as DNA, the CDR3 is TGTGCCAGCAAGGAAAAGCGAAGCTCTGGAAACACCATATATTTT.

This clone was counted once. The chain employs TRBV27 and TRBJ1-2, with 7 bases aligning to TRBD1. The CDR3 length is 15 residues. V lost 6 bases and J lost 4; bases outside the gene matches: 11. CDR1 is MNHEY, CDR2 SMNVEV, per germline (reference sequence). The CDR3 region has the DNA TGTGCCAGCAGAATACACAGGGGAGTTGGCTATGGCTACACCTTC. It codes for CASRIHRGVGYGYTF.

The rearrangement links TRBV4-1 to TRBJ1-1; no definite D call. V was clipped by 0 bases and J by 2 bases, with 13 bases between them. Germline V CDR1 and CDR2: MGHRA, YSYEKL. This CDR3 has 16 residues. This CDR3 reads CASSQDSPHVNTEAFF. The CDR3, as DNA: TGCGCCAGCAGCCAAGATAGCCCACATGTTAACACTGAAGCTTTCTTT.

The genes are TRBV7-6 and TRBJ2-7; D possibly corresponds to TRBD1 (5 bases). Trimming took 1 base from V and 1 from J, leaving 11 bases between them. Germline CDR1 and CDR2: SGHVS and FNYEAQ. This CDR3 is 15 amino acids long. The CDR3 DNA reads TGTGCCAGCAGCTTAGTGGCAGGGATATCCTACGAGCAGTACTTC. Translating gives CASSLVAGISYEQYF.

This sequence joins TRBV7-2 and TRBJ2-1, with 7 bases identical to TRBD2. The CDR3 sequence is 15 residues long. V lost 5 bases and J lost 0; bases outside the gene matches: 4. Germline CDR1 is SGHTA and CDR2 is FQGNSA. This CDR3 reads CASSRGLPSYNEQFF. The CDR3 DNA is TGTGCCAGCAGCCGGGGACTACCCTCCTACAATGAGCAGTTCTTC.

The V and J genes are TRBV9 and TRBJ1-4, with D uncertain. The CDR3 runs 12 residues. CDR1 SGDLS and CDR2 YYNGEE come from the germline V gene. The V end lost 5 bases, the J end lost 14 bases, and 16 bases lay between the germline ends. CDR3 amino acids: CASSRGAGGLFF. The CDR3 nucleotides read TGTGCCAGCAGTCGCGGCGCGGGTGGGCTGTTTTTT. The whole variable domain, remainder taken from reference TRBV9 and TRBJ1-4, is DSGVTQTPKHLITATGQRVTLRCSPRSGDLSVYWYQQSLDQGLQFLIQYYNGEERAKGNILERFSAQQFPDLHSELNLSSLELGDSALYFCASSRGAGGLFFGSGTQLSVL.

The V and J genes are TRBV30 and TRBJ1-1; no clear D. Germline lookup yields CDR1 GTSNPN and CDR2 SVGIG (reference sequence). V lost 3 bases to trimming and J lost 4 bases, with 18 bases between them. The CDR3 is 15 amino acids. The CDR3 loop is CAWRLIASAGTEAFF. CDR3 coding DNA: TGTGCCTGGAGGTTGATTGCCTCTGCCGGCACTGAAGCTTTCTTT.

The chain recombines TRBV9 with TRBJ2-5, with a possible D match to TRBD2 (7 bases). Germline CDR1 is SGDLS and CDR2 is YYNGEE. V lost 4 bases to trimming and J lost 5 bases, with 18 bases between them. The CDR3 length is 15 residues. The CDR3 region is CASSPVGGTNETQYF. CDR3 nucleotides: TGTGCCAGCAGCCCAGTAGGGGGGACTAATGAGACCCAGTACTTC.

This clone was counted a few times. The gene calls are TRBV19 and TRBJ1-1, with D uncertain. The CDR3 totals 12 residues. Germline V gene data show CDR1 as LNHDA and CDR2 as SQIVND (reference sequence). The germline V and J ends were trimmed by 2 bases and 7 bases, with 8 bases remaining between them. The CDR3 loop is CASSISQREAFF. The CDR3 nucleotides are TGTGCCAGTAGTATATCACAACGTGAAGCTTTCTTT. The whole variable domain, filled in from reference TRBV19 and TRBJ1-1, reads DGGITQSPKYLFRKEGQNVTLSCEQNLNHDAMYWYRQDPGQGLRLIYYSQIVNDFQKGDIAEGYSVSREKKESFPLTVTSAQKNPTAFYLCASSISQREAFFGQGTRLTVV.

This clone was picked up a small number of times. The chain joins TRBV5-6 to TRBJ1-4; D is perhaps TRBD1 (5 bases). The CDR3 sequence is 13 residues long. Germline values: CDR1 SGHDT, CDR2 YYEEEE. The V and J ends lost 0 bases and 10 bases respectively, with 10 bases between them. In nucleotides, the CDR3 is TGTGCCAGCAGCTTGGCAGGGCTGGGAAAACTGTTTTTT. Encoded protein: CASSLAGLGKLFF.

J is TRBJ1-1 and V is TRBV2; D gene uncertain. Trimming cost V 8 bases and J 5 bases, with 9 bases left between them. CDR1 is SNHLY and CDR2 is FYNNEI in the germline V gene. This CDR3 has 11 residues. The CDR3: CASALGTEAFF. CDR3 coding DNA: TGTGCCAGCGCCCTCGGGACTGAAGCTTTCTTT. The whole variable domain, filled in from reference TRBV2 and TRBJ1-1, reads EPEVTQTPSHQVTQMGQEVILRCVPISNHLYFYWYRQILGQKVEFLVSFYNNEISEKSEIFDDQFSVERPDGSNFTLKIRSTKLEDSAMYFCASALGTEAFFGQGTRLTVV.

This rearrangement joins TRBV15 to TRBJ2-5; 16 positions agree with TRBD2. The trim removed 1 base at V and 4 bases at J, leaving 9 bases unmatched. This CDR3 has 19 residues. Germline V gene sequence: CDR1 LNHNV, CDR2 YYDKDF (reference sequence). The CDR3 sequence: CATSRVSRGLAGGRETQYF. The CDR3 nucleotides read TGTGCCACCAGCAGAGTTTCCCGGGGACTAGCGGGGGGGCGAGAGACCCAGTACTTC. The complete variable domain, with remaining parts taken from reference TRBV15 and TRBJ2-5, reads DAMVIQNPRYQVTQFGKPVTLSCSQTLNHNVMYWYQQKSSQAPKLLFHYYDKDFNNEADTPDNFQSRRPNTSFCFLDIRSPGLGDTAMYLCATSRVSRGLAGGRETQYFGPGTRLLVL.

The rearrangement joins TRBV4-2 to TRBJ1-1, with a tentative D call TRBD1 (6 bases). V was trimmed by 0 bases and J by 3 bases, leaving 14 bases between them. The CDR3 runs 16 residues. Germline V gene sequence: CDR1 LGHNA, CDR2 YNFKEQ. The CDR3 here is CASSQERVEGDTEAFF. CDR3 DNA: TGTGCCAGCAGCCAAGAAAGGGTCGAGGGGGACACTGAAGCTTTCTTT.

V gene TRBV7-8 combines with J gene TRBJ1-5, with D unresolved. The CDR3 is 14 residues long. CDR1 is SGHVS and CDR2 is FQNEAQ in the germline V gene. V lost 3 bases and J 1 base, leaving 7 bases between the germline ends. Written as DNA, the CDR3 is TGTGCCAGCAGCTTTTCTGTGAGCAATCAGCCCCAGCATTTT. Its protein is CASSFSVSNQPQHF.

This clone was seen only a few times. The rearrangement joins TRBV27 to TRBJ2-4; weak D call: TRBD2 (6 bases). CDR3 length: 13 amino acids. V lost 3 bases, J lost 10 bases, and 13 bases lay in between. Germline values: CDR1 MNHEY, CDR2 SMNVEV (reference sequence). As DNA, the CDR3 is TGTGCCAGCAGTTTCGTGGCGGGACCTATTCAGTACTTC. Protein: CASSFVAGPIQYF.